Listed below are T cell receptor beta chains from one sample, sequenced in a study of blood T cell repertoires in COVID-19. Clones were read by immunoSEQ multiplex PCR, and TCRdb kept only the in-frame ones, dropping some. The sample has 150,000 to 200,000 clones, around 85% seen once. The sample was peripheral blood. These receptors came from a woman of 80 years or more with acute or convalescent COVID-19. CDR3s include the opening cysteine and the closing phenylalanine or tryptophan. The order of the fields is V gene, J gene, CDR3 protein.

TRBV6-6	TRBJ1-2	CASSSTGGNYGYTF
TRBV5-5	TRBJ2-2	CATRGQVQAGGELFF
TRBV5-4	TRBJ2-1	CASSLDRGTYNEQFF
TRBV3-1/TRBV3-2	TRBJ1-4	CASSLRDRGANEKLFF
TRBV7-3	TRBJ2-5	CASSLGGGFQETQYF
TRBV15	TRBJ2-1	CATSILDRPSYNEQFF
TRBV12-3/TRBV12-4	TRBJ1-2	CASSLGTGYGYTF
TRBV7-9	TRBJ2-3	CASSYGLARTDTQYF
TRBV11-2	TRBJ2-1	CASSLGPWATNEQFF
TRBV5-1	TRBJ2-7	CASSLAQGLGDTRIWQYF
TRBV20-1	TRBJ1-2	CSASGTGARSGYTF
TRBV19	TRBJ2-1	CASSIGLAGDNEQFF
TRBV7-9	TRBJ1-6	CASSLGAGGLANNSPLHF
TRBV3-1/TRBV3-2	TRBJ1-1	CASRYRGNTEAFF
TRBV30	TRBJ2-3	CAWSEGLAGVSDTQYF
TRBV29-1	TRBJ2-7	CSASHRGGDEQYF
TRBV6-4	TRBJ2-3	CASSGTSGGLTQYF
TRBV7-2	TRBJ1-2	CASSPDRRGVYGYTF
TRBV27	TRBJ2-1	CASSLGGYNEQFF
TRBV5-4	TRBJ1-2	CASSHRDRLVDGYTF
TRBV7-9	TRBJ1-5	CASSLLGGDQPQHF
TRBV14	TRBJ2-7	CASSRQPGFSYEQYF
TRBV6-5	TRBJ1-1	CASSLKASGGGTEAFF
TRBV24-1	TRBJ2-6	CATSDLTGSGANVLTF
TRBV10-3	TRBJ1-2	CAITGGAGYGYTF
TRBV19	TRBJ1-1	CASRWDSMNTEAFF